The rows below give T cell receptor beta chains drawn from one sample of a study of shared clonotypes between healthy human individuals. Using immunoSEQ multiplex PCR, the repertoire was profiled, and TCRdb retains in-frame clones only, with some absent. The data show roughly 1,500,000 clones, with nearly 99% seen just once and about 0.45% held by the top ten. What was sequenced was naive CD4+ T cells sorted from blood. The receptors here all came from a man aged 30 to 45 in good health. The CDR3 runs from the conserved cysteine through the conserved F or W. Each record gives: J gene, D gene, clone size, V gene, CDR3 DNA, CDR3 protein. The D gene is left open where the match is weak. Expanded clones get a size class; other rows say once, few or many, or leave the size out.

TRBJ2-7 | TRBD2 | . | TRBV29-1 | TGCAGCGTTGGTTTTGGCGGGAGCGCCGAGCAGTACTTC | CSVGFGGSAEQYF
TRBJ2-7 | . | . | TRBV4-1 | TGCGCCAGCAGCCAAGAGGACAGCTCCTACGAGCAGTACTTC | CASSQEDSSYEQYF
TRBJ2-5 | . | once | TRBV29-1 | TGCAGCGTCAAGACAGGTTCGGAGACCCAGTACTTC | CSVKTGSETQYF
TRBJ2-1 | . | . | TRBV25-1 | TGTGCCAGCAGTGAACGTCTCTCGGGACTCTACAATGAGCAGTTCTTC | CASSERLSGLYNEQFF
TRBJ2-3 | . | . | TRBV15 | TGTGCCACCAGCAGAGGTTTCGGGGGGCAAAAGGGCACAGATACGCAGTATTTT | CATSRGFGGQKGTDTQYF
TRBJ2-7 | . | once | TRBV11-2 | TGTGCCAGCAGCTTATTGGGGGGGAGGGACAGAGGCCTGTACTTC | CASSLLGGRDRGLYF
TRBJ1-1 | TRBD1 | . | TRBV28 | TGTGCCAGCAGTATAACAGGGGAGGGCACTGAAGCTTTCTTT | CASSITGEGTEAFF
TRBJ2-7 | . | . | TRBV18 | TGTGCCAGCTCACCACCGAGTCCTTACGAGCAGTACTTC | CASSPPSPYEQYF
TRBJ1-3 | TRBD1 | once | TRBV27 | TGTGCCAGCAGTTATACAGGGGTTGGAAACACCATATATTTT | CASSYTGVGNTIYF
TRBJ2-7 | . | once | TRBV6-1 | TGTGCCAGCAGTGGGTCCGGAAAGATCACCTACGAGCAGTACTTC | CASSGSGKITYEQYF
TRBJ1-1 | TRBD1 | . | TRBV19 | TGTGCCAGTAGTTTGGGACAGGCTAACACTGAAGCTTTCTTT | CASSLGQANTEAFF
TRBJ2-2 | . | . | TRBV11-2 | TGTGCCAGCAGCCCGAGAGAGCAGCCCACCGGGGAGCTGTTTTTT | CASSPREQPTGELFF
TRBJ2-1 | TRBD2 | . | TRBV6-6 | TGTGCCAGCAGTTACTCGGGGGGGGGCTCCTACAATGAGCAGTTCTTC | CASSYSGGGSYNEQFF
TRBJ1-1 | . | . | TRBV7-2 | TGTGCCAGCAGCTTAGCGCGGCAGGGCACTGAAGCTTTCTTT | CASSLARQGTEAFF
TRBJ2-7 | . | . | TRBV27 | TGTGCCAGCAGTTTATCCGGCAGGGGCTACGAGCAGTACTTC | CASSLSGRGYEQYF
TRBJ2-7 | . | . | TRBV4-1 | TGCGCCAGCAGCCAAGATACCCGGGGCGCGGGGGAGCAGTACTTC | CASSQDTRGAGEQYF
TRBJ2-1 | . | . | TRBV28 | TGTGCCAGCAGTCCGGGTGGCGCCCAGTCCTACAATGAGCAGTTCTTC | CASSPGGAQSYNEQFF
TRBJ1-2 | . | . | TRBV7-9 | TGTGCCAGCAGCCGAGGGGAAGGAAACTATGGCTACACCTTC | CASSRGEGNYGYTF
TRBJ1-2 | TRBD1 | . | TRBV2 | TGTGCCAGCAGTGGACAGGGGGCGAGTGGTGTCTACACCTTC | CASSGQGASGVYTF
TRBJ2-7 | TRBD2 | once | TRBV28 | TGTGCCAGCAGCACATTAGCGGGAGGTCCCTACGAGCAGTACTTC | CASSTLAGGPYEQYF
TRBJ2-3 | . | . | TRBV9 | TGTGCCAGCAGCGTAGAGGTTAATAGCGTCAGCACAGATACGCAGTATTTT | CASSVEVNSVSTDTQYF
TRBJ2-3 | . | . | TRBV28 | TGTGCCAGCAGCCAGAGCACAGATACGCAGTATTTT | CASSQSTDTQYF
TRBJ2-7 | TRBD2 | . | TRBV28 | TGTGCCAGCAGTTCGGGCGGGGGGGCCAACGAGCAGTACTTC | CASSSGGGANEQYF
TRBJ2-1 | . | . | TRBV19 | TGTGCCAGTAGGCCGATAGAAAAGCTTGATGAGCAGTTCTTC | CASRPIEKLDEQFF
TRBJ1-4 | . | once | TRBV6-6 | TGTGCCAGCAGTTCGACAGCGCGGATACTGTTTTTT | CASSSTARILFF
TRBJ2-3 | . | . | TRBV5-1 | TGCGCCAGCAGCTTGGGTACGGGAGACGCAGATACGCAGTATTTT | CASSLGTGDADTQYF
TRBJ1-2 | TRBD1 | . | TRBV18 | TGTGCCAGCTCACCACTGGGACAGCCCGTTGGCTACACCTTC | CASSPLGQPVGYTF
TRBJ2-6 | . | . | TRBV11-2 | TGTGCCAGCAGCTTAGTCGGCGGGACCTCTGGGGCCAACGTCCTGACTTTC | CASSLVGGTSGANVLTF